The 5 T cell receptor beta chains below all came from one sample that was sequenced in a study of identical twins. From the 5' RACE reads, TCRdb called clonotypes with MiXCR, one entry per CDR3 protein. The sample lists 450,000 to 500,000 distinct CDR3 sequences; approximately 14% were seen once. The same specimen was also included in a second study, on yellow fever vaccine responses in identical twins.

Sequencing was done on a sample of CD4+ T cells sorted from blood. These receptors came from a woman between 18 and 30 years old in good health.

The V and J genes are TRBV2 and TRBJ1-4, with D uncertain. V was clipped by 2 bases and J by 2 bases, with 9 bases between them. Germline assignment: CDR1 SNHLY and CDR2 FYNNEI. The CDR3 is made up of 15 amino acids. The CDR3 loop is CASSEPQRTNEKLFF. CDR3 bases: TGTGCCAGCAGTGAACCCCAGAGGACTAATGAAAAACTGTTTTTT.

This chain joins TRBV27 and TRBJ2-7; D not certain. V was clipped by 2 bases and J by 3 bases, with 11 bases between them. CDR1 is MNHEY and CDR2 is SMNVEV in the germline V gene (reference sequence). The CDR3 sequence is 14 residues long. CDR3 nucleotide sequence: TGTGCCAGCAGTTTAATCCCCCAGAACTACGAGCAGTACTTC. Translated: CASSLIPQNYEQYF.

This clonotype was detected many times. The chain joins TRBV12-3 or TRBV12-4 to TRBJ2-7; D uncertain. V was clipped by 6 bases and J by 6 bases, with 9 bases between them. The CDR3 contains 11 residues. CDR3 sequence reads: CASSSVSEQYF. CDR3 nucleotides: TGTGCCAGCAGCTCCGTCTCCGAGCAGTACTTC.

This clonotype was found many times. The gene calls are TRBV6-5 and TRBJ2-5; D gene uncertain. Germline V lookup: CDR1 MNHEY, CDR2 SVGAGI. V was cut by 11 bases and J by 0 bases, with 10 bases left in between. The length of the CDR3 is 12 residues. This CDR3 reads CACGRHQETQYF. The CDR3 DNA is TGTGCCTGTGGACGCCACCAAGAGACCCAGTACTTC.

The chain has TRBV4-1 and TRBJ2-7; the D gene is possibly TRBD1 (6 bases). Germline V gene lookup returns CDR1 MGHRA and CDR2 YSYEKL. This CDR3 region has 15 residues. V dropped 2 bases and J dropped 2 bases, with 13 bases sitting between them. In DNA form, the CDR3 reads TGCGCCAGCAGCCAATCTTCGGGACACCCCTACGAGCAGTACTTC. Translated: CASSQSSGHPYEQYF.